A single sample is the source of the 6 T cell receptor beta chains below, sequenced in a study of T cell changes during pregnancy in multiple sclerosis. TCRdb's table, derived via immunoSEQ multiplex PCR, lists solely in-frame clones and lacks some. The sample contains 95,000 to 100,000 clones, approximately 91% of which appear only once. The sample here was peripheral blood, taken in the second trimester of pregnancy. These receptors came from a female donor with multiple sclerosis, enrolled in a pregnancy study.

This clone has a single count. This chain connects TRBV7-8 to TRBJ1-2; D is unresolved. The CDR3 extends over 14 amino acids. Germline V CDR1 and CDR2: SGHVS, FQNEAQ. V lost 0 bases and J lost 3, with 8 bases in between. The CDR3 sequence: CASSLAKGDYGYTF. The DNA of the CDR3 is TGTGCCAGCAGCTTAGCGAAGGGAGACTATGGCTACACCTTC.

The chain carries TRBV7-2 and TRBJ2-7; TRBD1 matches at 8 bases. V lost 0 bases, J lost 0 bases, and 1 base stayed unmatched. From germline, CDR1 is SGHTA and CDR2 FQGNSA. This CDR3 spans 15 amino acids. CDR3 amino acids: CASSLAGTGSYEQYF. CDR3 DNA: TGTGCCAGCAGCTTAGCGGGGACAGGCTCCTACGAGCAGTACTTC.

The rearrangement uses TRBV7-6 and TRBJ2-7; D may be TRBD2 (5 bases). The V and J ends lost 0 bases and 4 bases respectively, with 10 bases between them. Per the germline V gene, CDR1 is SGHVS and CDR2 is FNYEAQ. The CDR3 contains 14 residues. The CDR3 DNA reads as TGTGCCAGCAGCTTAGCGGGAGAAACGTACGAGCAGTACTTC. Protein product: CASSLAGETYEQYF.

This clone was seen a few times. V is TRBV6-5 and J is TRBJ1-5; unclear D gene. The germline V gene encodes CDR1 MNHEY and CDR2 SVGAGI. The CDR3 is made up of 13 amino acids. The V and J ends lost 4 bases and 6 bases respectively, with 10 bases between them. CDR3 protein: CASSSLPGQPQHF. The CDR3 DNA sequence: TGTGCCAGCAGTTCCCTGCCCGGTCAGCCCCAGCATTTT.

The genes are TRBV5-1 and TRBJ2-1, with 10 bases matching TRBD2. Trimming at V came to 0 bases and at J to 6 bases, leaving 6 bases not matched to a gene. The CDR3 length is 16 residues. The germline CDR1 and CDR2 sequences are SGHRS and YFSETQ. The chain's CDR3 is CASSLGGSGRPNEQFF. The CDR3 nucleotides are TGCGCCAGCAGCTTGGGGGGTAGCGGGAGGCCCAATGAGCAGTTCTTC.

The chain couples TRBV28 to TRBJ2-7; D call uncertain. The CDR3 consists of 13 residues. V lost 4 bases and J lost 4, with 11 bases in between. CDR1 MDHEN and CDR2 SYDVKM come from the germline V gene. CDR3 nucleotides: TGTGCCAGCAGTTCTTCTAGAAAATACGAGCAGTACTTC. This sequence encodes CASSSSRKYEQYF.